The 17 T cell receptor beta chains in this list originate from one sample, sequenced in a study of T-cell reconstitution after alpha-beta-depleted transplantation in children. Unique molecular identifiers were incorporated into the prepared TCRbeta library. TCRdb analysed the PCR reads with MiXCR anew, one entry per CDR3 protein. The sample lists some 10,000 distinct CDR3 sequences, approximately 15% occurring once. Here the sequenced sample was PBMCs, mostly from graft donor cells, taken 60 days after TCRalphabeta/CD19-depleted stem cell transplant. The receptors shown here come from a male patient younger than 18 who had a stem cell transplant for acute lymphoblastic leukemia, so the T cells may come from the graft donor.

This clonotype was found many times. The chain carries TRBV6-2 or TRBV6-3 and TRBJ1-5, with TRBD1 identical over 7 bases. V dropped 6 bases and J dropped 9; count of bases not matched to a gene: 11. Germline CDR1 is MNHEY and CDR2 is SVGEGT. The CDR3 extends over 14 amino acids. The CDR3 here is CASRFDRAVGPQHF. In nucleotides, the CDR3 is TGTGCCAGCAGGTTCGACAGGGCTGTCGGGCCCCAGCATTTT.

The V and J genes are TRBV5-1 and TRBJ2-1; TRBD2 matches at 8 bases. J gave up 0 bases and V 3 bases, and 5 bases lay outside the gene matches. The CDR3 covers 16 residues. Germline values: CDR1 SGHRS, CDR2 YFSETQ. The CDR3: CASSSLGGASYNEQFF. CDR3 sequence (DNA): TGCGCCAGCAGCTCGCTCGGGGGGGCCTCCTACAATGAGCAGTTCTTC.

This clonotype was seen at least ten times. V gene TRBV7-2 combines with J gene TRBJ1-1; TRBD1 might be the D (5 bases). Per germline, CDR1 SGHTA and CDR2 FQGNSA. V was trimmed by 2 bases and J by 1 base, leaving 8 bases between them. This CDR3 contains 14 residues. CDR3 nucleotide sequence: TGTGCCAGCAGCTTATACGGACAGAACACTGAAGCTTTCTTT. Encoded protein: CASSLYGQNTEAFF.

This clonotype was recorded many times. The rearrangement uses TRBV18 and TRBJ1-5; D is possibly TRBD1 (5 bases). This CDR3 comprises 15 residues. Between the trimmed V and J ends, which lost 4 bases and 6 bases, there was a span of 16 bases. From germline, CDR1 is KGHSH and CDR2 LQKENI. The CDR3 sequence: CASSLGAGIGQPQHF. Written as DNA, the CDR3 is TGTGCCAGCTCACTAGGAGCAGGGATCGGTCAGCCCCAGCATTTT.

This clonotype was observed many times. V gene TRBV9 combines with J gene TRBJ2-7; TRBD2 agrees at 9 bases. CDR3 length equals 15 residues. CDR1 is SGDLS and CDR2 is YYNGEE in the germline V gene. V trimming: 3 bases; J trimming: 5 bases; junction bases outside the gene matches: 9. In nucleotides, the CDR3 is TGTGCCAGCAGCGGGATGGGCGGGAGGGCCGACGAGCAGTACTTC. Translated, it gives CASSGMGGRADEQYF.

The sample holds many counts of this clonotype. This chain uses TRBV6-1 with TRBJ2-1; D is unresolved. Germline V gives CDR1 MNHNS, CDR2 SASEGT. V lost 4 bases, J lost 7 bases, and 11 bases lay in between. This CDR3 spans 13 amino acids. The CDR3 DNA is TGTGCCAGCAGTGGCCAGAGGCGGAATGAGCAGTTCTTC. It yields the protein CASSGQRRNEQFF.

This clonotype has just one count. The rearrangement links TRBV5-1 to TRBJ2-1; 13 nucleotides agree with TRBD2. CDR1 and CDR2 from the germline V gene are SGHRS and YFSETQ. J gave up 6 bases and V 3 bases, and 0 bases lay outside the gene matches. This CDR3 contains 14 residues. CDR3 bases: TGCGCCAGCAGCTGGACTAGCGGGAGCAATGAGCAGTTCTTC. It is translated as CASSWTSGSNEQFF. The variable domain in full, with the rest retrieved from reference TRBV5-1 and TRBJ2-1, is KAGVTQTPRYLIKTRGQQVTLSCSPISGHRSVSWYQQTPGQGLQFLFEYFSETQRNKGNFPGRFSGRQFSNSRSEMNVSTLELGDSALYLCASSWTSGSNEQFFGPGTRLTVL.

There are many counts of this clonotype. The rearrangement links TRBV6-5 to TRBJ1-5; 10 bases fit TRBD1. V was pared by 10 bases and J by 6 bases, with 9 bases of the junction left unmatched. The germline V gene has CDR1 MNHEY and CDR2 SVGAGI. The CDR3 sequence is 14 residues long. CDR3 residues: CATKRTGGAQPQHF. The CDR3 DNA follows: TGTGCCACCAAGAGGACAGGGGGTGCTCAGCCCCAGCATTTT.

This clonotype was detected ten times or more. The chain joins TRBV6-5 to TRBJ2-2; D not resolved. The CDR3 covers 15 residues. Per germline, CDR1 MNHEY and CDR2 SVGAGI. V was cut by 0 bases and J by 6 bases, with 11 bases left in between. CDR3 in amino acids: CASSYSGRLAGELFF. In nucleotides, the CDR3 is TGTGCCAGCAGTTACTCCGGGCGGTTAGCCGGGGAGCTGTTTTTT.

This clonotype was counted ten times or more. This chain uses TRBV10-3 with TRBJ1-2; D is perhaps TRBD1 (6 bases). CDR3 length equals 18 residues. Germline-derived CDR1 and CDR2 are ENHRY and SYGVKD. V was shortened by 7 bases and J by 4 bases, with 28 bases between the two germline ends. The CDR3 here is CAIKGGVEGISLGYGYTF. The CDR3 nucleotides are TGTGCCATCAAGGGGGGAGTGGAGGGGATCTCTTTAGGCTATGGCTACACCTTC.

This clonotype was seen ten or more times. The rearrangement uses TRBV3-1 and TRBJ2-5; TRBD2 matches 8 bases. The J segment lost 4 bases and the V segment lost 6 bases, leaving 10 bases of the junction unmatched. This CDR3 comprises 15 residues. From germline, CDR1 is LGHDT and CDR2 YNNKEL (reference sequence). CDR3 sequence reads: CASSYGAGGGETQYF. The CDR3 bases are TGTGCCAGCAGTTATGGTGCGGGGGGAGGAGAGACCCAGTACTTC.

Regarding this clonotype: This could be a read error, since a much larger clone is one nucleotide away. The chain is built from TRBV6-5 and TRBJ2-1; D uncertain. Per germline, CDR1 MNHEY and CDR2 SVGAGI. Trimming shortened V by 7 bases and J by 7 bases, and 17 bases separated the two germline ends. The CDR3 has 14 residues. The CDR3 coding sequence is TGTGCCAGCACTAACTCGCCGCCGGGTAATGAGCAGTTCTTC. As protein: CASTNSPPGNEQFF.

This clonotype was counted ten times or more. This chain uses TRBV29-1 with TRBJ2-7; D gene unclear. The germline V gene has CDR1 SQVTM and CDR2 ANQGSEA. The V end was cut by 2 bases, the J end by 2 bases, with 7 bases between. The CDR3 sequence is 12 residues long. CDR3 loop: CSVETRTYEQYF. For the CDR3, the DNA is TGCAGCGTTGAAACCCGGACCTACGAGCAGTACTTC.

This clonotype showed up many times. One end of the junction fails to match germline, which may point to a read error. The CDR3 DNA follows: TGCGCCAGCAGGTTGGATGCAGGGTTAATCTATGGCTACACCTTC. Translated, it gives CASRLDAGLIYGYTF. The V and J genes are TRBV5-1 and TRBJ1-2, with TRBD1 as a possible D gene (5 bases). Per germline, CDR1 SGHRS and CDR2 YFSETQ. CDR3 length equals 15 residues.

In this sample, this clonotype turned up many times. The chain carries TRBV4-2 and TRBJ2-5, with 11 bases matching TRBD2. Losses at the gene ends were 1 base for V and 4 bases for J; bases not matched to a gene: 5. The CDR3 loop spans 16 amino acids. CDR1 and CDR2 (germline): LGHNA, YNFKEQ. The CDR3 spells CASSQGIAGGGETQYF. The CDR3 DNA reads TGTGCCAGCAGCCAAGGCATAGCGGGAGGGGGAGAGACCCAGTACTTC.

The table lists this clonotype with many counts. The chain links TRBV9 to TRBJ1-3; D unclear. V lost 0 bases and J 4 bases, leaving 11 bases between the germline ends. CDR3 length: 15 amino acids. The germline gives CDR1 SGDLS, CDR2 YYNGEE. The CDR3 bases are TGTGCCAGCAGCGTAGCCGGAAACTCCGGAAACACCATATATTTT. This translates into CASSVAGNSGNTIYF.

This clonotype was counted at least ten times. V is TRBV3-1 and J is TRBJ2-7, with 10 bases lining up with TRBD2. V was pared by 0 bases and J by 4 bases, with 15 bases of the junction left unmatched. The germline gives CDR1 LGHDT, CDR2 YNNKEL (reference sequence). The CDR3 is made up of 19 amino acids. CDR3 residues: CASSQDGTSGTLKGYEQYF. CDR3 nucleotide sequence: TGTGCCAGCAGCCAAGACGGTACTAGCGGGACCCTCAAGGGGTACGAGCAGTACTTC.